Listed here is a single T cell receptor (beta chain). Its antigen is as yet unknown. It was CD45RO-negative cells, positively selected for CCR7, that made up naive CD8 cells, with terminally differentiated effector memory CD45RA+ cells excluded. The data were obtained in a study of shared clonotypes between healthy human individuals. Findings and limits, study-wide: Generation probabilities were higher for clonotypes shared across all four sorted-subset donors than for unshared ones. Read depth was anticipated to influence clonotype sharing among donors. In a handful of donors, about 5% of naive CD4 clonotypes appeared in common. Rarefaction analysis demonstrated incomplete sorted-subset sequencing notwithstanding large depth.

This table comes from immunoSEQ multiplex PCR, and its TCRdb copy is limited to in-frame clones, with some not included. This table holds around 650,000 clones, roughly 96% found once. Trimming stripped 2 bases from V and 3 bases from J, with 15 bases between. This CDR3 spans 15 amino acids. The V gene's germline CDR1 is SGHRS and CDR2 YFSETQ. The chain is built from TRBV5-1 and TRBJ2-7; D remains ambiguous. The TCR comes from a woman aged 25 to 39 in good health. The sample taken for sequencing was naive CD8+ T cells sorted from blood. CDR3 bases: TGCGCCAGCAGCTTAGTCCCCCAGGAAAGCTACGAGCAGTACTTC. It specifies CASSLVPQESYEQYF.